This T cell receptor beta chain was recovered during a study of blood T cell repertoires in COVID-19. V was clipped by 4 bases and J by 4 bases; unmatched bases: 23. The CDR3 extends over 20 amino acids. Per germline, CDR1 MGHRA and CDR2 YSYEKL. Libraries were prepared by immunoSEQ multiplex PCR; TCRdb keeps only in-frame clonotypes and omits some of them. The data contain around 470,000 clones, about 91% of them seen just once; the ten biggest clones take up 0.75% to 0.9%. Sequencing was done on a sample of peripheral blood. The rearrangement links TRBV4-1 to TRBJ2-3; 7 bases align to TRBD2. This TCR came from a man aged 18 to 29 with COVID-19, enrolled during active disease. The CDR3 sequence is CASSPELAWSHPRKADTQYF. The DNA of the CDR3 is TGCGCCAGCAGCCCCGAACTAGCGTGGTCCCATCCTCGGAAAGCAGATACGCAGTATTTT.